Listed below are T cell receptor beta chains from one sample, sequenced in a study of cytomegalovirus exposure and HLA in healthy donors. Libraries were prepared by immunoSEQ multiplex PCR; TCRdb keeps only in-frame clonotypes and omits some of them. Of approximately 130,000 clones in the sample, around two thirds were seen once. Specimen: PBMCs. These receptors originate from a woman aged 40-49 years in good health and CMV-seronegative. The conserved cysteine and the conserved F or W are not part of the CDR3 here.

j_call | v_call | cdr3_aa
TRBJ1-5 | TRBV6-1 | ASSADRAQPQH
TRBJ1-2 | TRBV11-2 | ASSPTTGRGNYGYT
TRBJ2-7 | TRBV18 | ASSPGQLLYEQY
TRBJ2-7 | TRBV20-1 | SYRGSYEQY
TRBJ1-4 | TRBV4-1 | ASSRTGTPNEKLF
TRBJ2-5 | TRBV11-2 | ASSLEYEEEETQY
TRBJ1-2 | TRBV9 | ASSVGPGGYT
TRBJ2-2 | TRBV5-1 | ASSSGEMATGELF
TRBJ2-1 | TRBV7-3 | ASSLNTGDGYNEQF
TRBJ1-2 | TRBV5-6 | ASSSITSNYGYT
NA | TRBV6-5 | ASSLTGTSPYEQY
TRBJ2-2 | TRBV5-8 | ASTEETGPFTGELF
TRBJ1-3 | TRBV9 | ASSVEQIPSGNTIY
TRBJ2-2 | TRBV27 | ASRGGTGELF
TRBJ2-5 | TRBV30 | AWSVLGGRGETQY
TRBJ1-3 | TRBV6-6 | ASSSQPRTGRNTIY
TRBJ2-1 | TRBV2 | ASSVQNRDGNEQF
TRBJ1-2 | TRBV29-1 | SVEGGRENYGYT
TRBJ2-7 | TRBV18 | ASSPSGDSEQY
TRBJ2-1 | TRBV7-2 | ASSLGQGTYNEQF
TRBJ1-1 | TRBV27 | ASSLGGNTEAF
TRBJ2-1 | TRBV5-1 | ASSWDFYNEQF
TRBJ1-1 | TRBV7-9 | ASSLQVNTEAF
TRBJ2-2 | TRBV6-1 | ASILYRNTGELF
TRBJ1-2 | TRBV5-4 | ASSLREQGTSGGGYT
TRBJ2-5 | TRBV11-2 | ASSSRRLPSGTQY
TRBJ2-1 | TRBV20-1 | SASDSGEQF
TRBJ2-7 | TRBV4-2 | ASSQAGAQAYEQY
TRBJ1-1 | TRBV6-5 | ASSYQENTEAF
TRBJ1-1 | TRBV6-5 | ASSYTGTGNTEAF
TRBJ2-7 | TRBV19 | ASSPSSGYEQY
TRBJ2-2 | TRBV7-2 | ASSLLGQAGELF
TRBJ1-2 | TRBV7-2 | ASSPGQNYGYT
TRBJ1-1 | TRBV6-9 | ARGGRVGRNTEAF
TRBJ1-6 | TRBV10-2 | ASIRTGGDLYNSPLH
TRBJ1-2 | TRBV29-1 | SVDFGVDGYT
TRBJ1-3 | TRBV4-3 | ASSQDGILSGNTIY
TRBJ2-7 | TRBV2 | ASSGQGASYEQY
TRBJ2-2 | TRBV4-1 | ASSPRLAGNTGELF
TRBJ1-5 | TRBV30 | AWGTGSNQPQH
TRBJ1-5 | TRBV28 | ASQSRDRGWRGDQPQH
TRBJ2-3 | TRBV5-4 | ASSFSRGADTDTQY
TRBJ1-2 | TRBV5-4 | ASSLEQGATGYT
TRBJ2-7 | TRBV4-3 | ASSQALGGQGAYEQY